The entry below describes one T cell receptor beta chain. CDR1 is SSHAT and CDR2 is FNYEAQ in the germline V gene (reference sequence). This CDR3 has 15 amino acids. Trimming left V 2 bases short and J 2 bases short, with 12 bases between. Authors' analysis steps: Amplified reference gene primers provided the basis for estimating nucleated cell counts. Libraries were prepared by immunoSEQ multiplex PCR; TCRdb keeps only in-frame clonotypes and omits some of them. The V and J calls and the clone size are those of that table, but D and trimming were determined from the DNA. Of over 120,000 clones in the sample, 80% were seen once. This record comes from a study of blood T cell repertoires in COVID-19. Study overall: Sites across the United States, Italy and Spain contributed samples from acute and convalescent COVID-19. Sample material is recorded as cDNA or gDNA derived from T cells, B-cell-depleted T cells, or PBMCs.

J is TRBJ2-5 and V is TRBV7-7; D is possibly TRBD1 (6 bases). The TCR comes from a man aged 70-80 years who had recovered from COVID-19. Input material: peripheral blood. CDR3 sequence (DNA): TGTGCCAGCAGCTTATCGACAGGAGATCAAGAGACCCAGTACTTC. Amino acids: CASSLSTGDQETQYF.